The clone carrying this T cell receptor beta chain has a count of ten or more. The antigen is not known. These data come from a study of breast tumors, draining lymph nodes, adjacent tissues. Study-wide findings and caveats: Most tumor T cells seemingly derive from lymph node, then expand in tumor. Tumor repertoires ranked between lymph nodes and nontumor tissue in diversity, with V and J gene preferences. The lymph node origin of tumor T cells was framed as consistent with a hypothesis, not demonstrated.

In germline, CDR1 is KGHSH, CDR2 LQKENI. V was clipped by 2 bases and J by 4 bases, with 14 bases between them. The CDR3 sequence is 15 residues long. In TCRdb, the multiplex PCR reads were re-called with MiXCR into one record per CDR3 protein. Among 200,000 to 250,000 distinct CDR3 sequences listed, less than 40% were seen once. Samples came from axillary lymph nodes draining the breast cancer. This clonotype was obtained from a female donor with breast cancer. Some clones in this sample may be carry-over from other donors' samples. The sequencing sample was made of axillary lymph node tissue. The genes are TRBV18 and TRBJ1-2, with D tentatively TRBD1 (5 bases). The CDR3 loop is CASSPGGTNSYGYTF. In DNA, the CDR3 is TGTGCCAGCTCACCAGGAGGGACGAACTCCTATGGCTACACCTTC.